This record covers a single TCR beta chain. Within the sample, other DNA sequences also encode this same CDR3. The data derive from a study of beta chain features in type 1 diabetes. J was trimmed by 4 bases and V by 5 bases; bases with no gene match: 10. Germline CDR1 and CDR2: GTSNPN and SVGIG (reference sequence). The CDR3 is 14 residues long. Sequenced material consisted of expressed TCRB transcripts (all of the isolated RNA was reverse transcribed). Profiling relied on immunoSEQ multiplex PCR, and the TCRdb table lists in-frame clones only, not all of them. Of about 240,000 clones listed, around 26% were seen once; the top ten hold around 4%.

The sample was central memory CD4+ T cells from blood. This chain joins TRBV30 and TRBJ2-7; 8 positions agree with TRBD2. This sequence was found in a man aged 25 to 45 in good health. CDR3 region: CAWGSGRGAYEQYF. CDR3 sequence (DNA): TGTGCCTGGGGTTCCGGGCGGGGGGCATACGAGCAGTACTTC.